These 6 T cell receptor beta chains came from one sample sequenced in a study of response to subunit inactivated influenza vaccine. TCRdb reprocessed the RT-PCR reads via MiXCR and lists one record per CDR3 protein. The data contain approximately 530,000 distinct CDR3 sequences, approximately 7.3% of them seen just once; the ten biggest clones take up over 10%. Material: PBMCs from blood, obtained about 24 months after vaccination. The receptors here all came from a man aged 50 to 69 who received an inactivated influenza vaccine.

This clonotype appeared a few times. The CDR3 DNA follows: TGCAGTGCTAGAGATCCCGGGAGGGCCTTCAAGACCCAGTACTTC. Translating gives CSARDPGRAFKTQYF. The chain combines TRBV20-1 with TRBJ2-5; TRBD2 aligns across 8 bases. This CDR3 spans 15 amino acids. Per germline, CDR1 DFQATT and CDR2 SNEGSKA (reference sequence). V lost 0 bases and J lost 6; bases outside the gene matches: 9.

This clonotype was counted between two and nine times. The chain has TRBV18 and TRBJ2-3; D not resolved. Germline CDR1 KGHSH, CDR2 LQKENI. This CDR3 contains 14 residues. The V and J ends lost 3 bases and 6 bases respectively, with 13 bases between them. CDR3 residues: CASSPGLRWDTQYF. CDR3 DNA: TGTGCCAGCTCACCTGGCCTTCGATGGGATACGCAGTATTTT.

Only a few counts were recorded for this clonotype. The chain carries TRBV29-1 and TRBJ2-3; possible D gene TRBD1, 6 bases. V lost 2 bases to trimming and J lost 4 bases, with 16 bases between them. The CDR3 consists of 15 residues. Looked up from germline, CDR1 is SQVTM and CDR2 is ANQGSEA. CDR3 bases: TGCAGCGTTGAAATAAGGGGGACCGTGGCAGATACGCAGTATTTT. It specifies CSVEIRGTVADTQYF.

The CDR3 spells CASSATRNVGEQYF. The CDR3 coding sequence is TGTGCCAGCAGTGCGACCAGAAACGTGGGGGAGCAGTACTTC. The chain is built from TRBV6-1 and TRBJ2-7; unclear D gene. V gave up 4 bases and J gave up 7 bases, with 17 bases separating them. The CDR3 is made up of 14 amino acids. From germline, CDR1 is MNHNS and CDR2 SASEGT.

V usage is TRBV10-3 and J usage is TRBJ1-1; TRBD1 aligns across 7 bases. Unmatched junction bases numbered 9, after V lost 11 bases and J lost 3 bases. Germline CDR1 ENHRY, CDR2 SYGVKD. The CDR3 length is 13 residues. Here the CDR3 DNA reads TGTGCCGCCGCCGGGACAGCATACACTGAAGCTTTCTTT. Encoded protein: CAAAGTAYTEAFF.

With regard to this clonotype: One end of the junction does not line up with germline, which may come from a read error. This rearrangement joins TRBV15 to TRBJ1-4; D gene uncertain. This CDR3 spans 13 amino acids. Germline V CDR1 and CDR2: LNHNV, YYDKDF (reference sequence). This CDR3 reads CATSRVAHEKLLF. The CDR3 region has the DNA TGTGCCACCAGCAGAGTCGCTCATGAAAAACTGCTTTTT.